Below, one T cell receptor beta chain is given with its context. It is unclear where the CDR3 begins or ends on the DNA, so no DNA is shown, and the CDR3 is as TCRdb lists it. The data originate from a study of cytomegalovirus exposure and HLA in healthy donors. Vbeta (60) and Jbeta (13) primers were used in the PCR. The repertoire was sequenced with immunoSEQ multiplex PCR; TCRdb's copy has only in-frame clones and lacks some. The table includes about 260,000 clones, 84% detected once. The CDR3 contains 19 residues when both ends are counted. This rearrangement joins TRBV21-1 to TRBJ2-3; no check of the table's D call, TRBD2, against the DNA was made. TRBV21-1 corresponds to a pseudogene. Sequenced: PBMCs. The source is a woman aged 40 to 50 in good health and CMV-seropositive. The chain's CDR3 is CASSKHCWASGTSTDTQYF.